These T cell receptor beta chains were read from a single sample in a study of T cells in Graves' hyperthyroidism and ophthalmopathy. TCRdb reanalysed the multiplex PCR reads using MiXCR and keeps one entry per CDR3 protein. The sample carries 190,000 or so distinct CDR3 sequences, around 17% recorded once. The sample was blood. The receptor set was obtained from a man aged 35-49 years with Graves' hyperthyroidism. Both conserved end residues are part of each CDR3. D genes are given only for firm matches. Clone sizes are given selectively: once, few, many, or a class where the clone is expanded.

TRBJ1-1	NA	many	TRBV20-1	TGCAGTGCTAGTCCGGTAGGGAACACTGAAGCTTTCTTT	CSASPVGNTEAFF
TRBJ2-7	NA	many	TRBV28	TGTGCCAGCAGTTCTAAGACAGACTCCTCTGGGGAGCAGTACTTC	CASSSKTDSSGEQYF
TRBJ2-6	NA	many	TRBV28	TGTGCCAGCAGTTTTGGGGATTCGACGGGAGGGGCCAACGTCCTGACTTTC	CASSFGDSTGGANVLTF
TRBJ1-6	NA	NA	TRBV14	TGTGCCAGCAGCCCTAGGGGAGACTCCTATAATTCACCCCTCCACTTT	CASSPRGDSYNSPLHF
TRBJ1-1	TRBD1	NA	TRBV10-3	TGTGCCATCAGTGCGACAGGGCGTACTGAAGCTTTCTTT	CAISATGRTEAFF
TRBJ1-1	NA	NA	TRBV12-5	TGTGCTAGTGGTTTGGTAATCTCCGACACTGACACTGAAGCTTTCTTT	CASGLVISDTDTEAFF
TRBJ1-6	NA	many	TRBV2	TGTGCCAGCAGGGAAGGGGGGGCAGGTTCACCCCTCCACTTT	CASREGGAGSPLHF
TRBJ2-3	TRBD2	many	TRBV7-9	TGTGCCAGCAGCCCTAGCGGCCGGGCGGGGGGGCCAACAGATACGCAGTATTTT	CASSPSGRAGGPTDTQYF
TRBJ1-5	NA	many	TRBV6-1	TGTGCCAGCAGTGAAGCTCTGCGTCCGACCGGATCAAATCAGCCCCAGCATTTT	CASSEALRPTGSNQPQHF
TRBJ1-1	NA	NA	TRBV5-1	TGCGCCAGCAGCTTGGACCAGGGAATGAACACTGAAGCTTTCTTT	CASSLDQGMNTEAFF
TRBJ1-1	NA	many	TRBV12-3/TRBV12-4	TGTGCCAGCAGTTTAGCGGGGGCGCGCGCTGAAGCTTTCTTT	CASSLAGARAEAFF
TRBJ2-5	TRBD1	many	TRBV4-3	TGCGCCAGCAGCCAAGACGGGACAGGGGTGGAGACCCAGTACTTC	CASSQDGTGVETQYF
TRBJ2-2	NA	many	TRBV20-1	TGCAGTGCCCTCCGGGACGAACTCACCGGGGAGCTGTTTTTT	CSALRDELTGELFF
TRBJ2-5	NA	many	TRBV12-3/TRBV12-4	TGTGCCAGCAGACTTGGGGGGGAGACCCAGTACTTC	CASRLGGETQYF
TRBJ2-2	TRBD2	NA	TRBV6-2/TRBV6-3	TGTGCCAGCAAGCGGGAGTACACCGGGGAGCTGTTTTTT	CASKREYTGELFF
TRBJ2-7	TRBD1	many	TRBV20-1	TGCAGTGCTAGAGAGGGGACAGGGACGGTAGCCTACGAGCAGTACTTC	CSAREGTGTVAYEQYF
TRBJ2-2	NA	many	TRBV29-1	TGCAGCGTAACCGGGACGGCGAACACCGGGGAGCTGTTTTTT	CSVTGTANTGELFF
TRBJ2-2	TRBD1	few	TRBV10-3	TGTGCCATCAGTGAGCCCGGGACAGGGAGTCCCGGGGAGCTGTTTTTT	CAISEPGTGSPGELFF
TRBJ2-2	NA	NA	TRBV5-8	TGTGCCAGCAGCAAAGGTAGCCGGCTGGACACCGGGGAGCTGTTTTTT	CASSKGSRLDTGELFF
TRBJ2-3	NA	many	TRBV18	TGTGCCAGCTCACCCCTGACAGGACTGGATACGCAGTATTTT	CASSPLTGLDTQYF
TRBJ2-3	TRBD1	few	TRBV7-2	TGTGCCAGCAGCTTAGATGGTGTGGCAGGGGGCGTCGGAGATACGCAGTATTTT	CASSLDGVAGGVGDTQYF
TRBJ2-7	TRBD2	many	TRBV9	TGTGCCAGCAGCGCTAGCGGGGGGGCCTACGAGCAGTACTTC	CASSASGGAYEQYF
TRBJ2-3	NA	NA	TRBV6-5	TGTGCCAGCAGTTCGTTGAAGGGGGGAAGCACAGATACGCAGTATTTT	CASSSLKGGSTDTQYF
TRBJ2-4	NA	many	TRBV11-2	TGTGCCAGCAGCCAGGGGTTGTCTATAGCCAAAAACATTCAGTACTTC	CASSQGLSIAKNIQYF
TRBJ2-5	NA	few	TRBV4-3	TGCGCCAGCAGCCAATCATACCGAGAGACCCAGTACTTC	CASSQSYRETQYF
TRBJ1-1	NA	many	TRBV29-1	TGCAGCGTTGCCCAGGGAGGGTACACTGAAGCTTTCTTT	CSVAQGGYTEAFF
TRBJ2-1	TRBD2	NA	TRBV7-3	TGTGCCAGCAGCTCCGTAGCGGGAGTAAATGAGCAGTTCTTC	CASSSVAGVNEQFF
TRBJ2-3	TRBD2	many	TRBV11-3	TGTGCCAGCAGCCCCGGGGGGACTAGCACAGATACGCAGTATTTT	CASSPGGTSTDTQYF
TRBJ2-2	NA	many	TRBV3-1	TGTGCCAGCAGCCGCCAGCAGGGCGGGGAGCTGTTTTTT	CASSRQQGGELFF
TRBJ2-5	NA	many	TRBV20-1	TGCAGTGCCTCCCGGCTGGGTGGGCCCCAAGAGACCCAGTACTTC	CSASRLGGPQETQYF
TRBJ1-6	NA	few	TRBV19	TGTGCCAGTAGAGGTCCCATCAATTCACCCCTCCACTTT	CASRGPINSPLHF
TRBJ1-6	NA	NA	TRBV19	TGTGCCAGTAGTCTGCGGACAGAGGATTCACCCCTCCACTTT	CASSLRTEDSPLHF
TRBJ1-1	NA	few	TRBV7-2	TGTGCCAGCAGCTCAGCCCGGGACACTAAAGCTTTCTTT	CASSSARDTKAFF
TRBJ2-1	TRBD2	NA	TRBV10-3	TGTGCCATCGGTGGCCTAGCGGGGGCCTCCTACAATGAGCAGTTCTTC	CAIGGLAGASYNEQFF
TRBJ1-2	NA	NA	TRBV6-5	TGTGCCAGCAGTTCCCCGAACAGGGAACCGGGCTATGGCTACACCTTC	CASSSPNREPGYGYTF
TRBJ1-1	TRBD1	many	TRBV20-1	TGCAGTGCTAGAGATCGAAGGCGACAGGGAGACACTGAAGCTTTCTTT	CSARDRRRQGDTEAFF
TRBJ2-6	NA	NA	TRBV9	TGTGCCAGCAGCGTGCTGGTTGGGGCCAACGTCCTGACTTTC	CASSVLVGANVLTF
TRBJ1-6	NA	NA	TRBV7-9	TGTGCCAGCAGTCTTAATTCACCCCCCCACTTT	CASSLNSPPHF
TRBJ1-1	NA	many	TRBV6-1	TGTGCCAGCAGTGAACGGCCCACTGAAGCTTTCTTT	CASSERPTEAFF
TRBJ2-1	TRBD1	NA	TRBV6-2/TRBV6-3	TGTGCCAGCACTCGACAGGGGCGGAATGAGCAGTTCTTC	CASTRQGRNEQFF
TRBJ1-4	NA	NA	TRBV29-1	TGCAGCGTTGCCGGACCCACAACTAATGAAAAACTGTTTTTT	CSVAGPTTNEKLFF
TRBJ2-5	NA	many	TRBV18	TGTGCCAGCTCGAAAGCGGAAGAGACCCAGTACTTC	CASSKAEETQYF
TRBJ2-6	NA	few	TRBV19	TGTGCCAGTAGTCCCCGGCGGAGCTCTGGGGCCAACGTCCTGACTTTC	CASSPRRSSGANVLTF
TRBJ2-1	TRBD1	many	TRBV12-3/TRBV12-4	TGTGCCAGCAGTTTGGTAACAGGGGGCCATGTGGGTCCCACCTCACACAATGAGCAGTTCTTC	CASSLVTGGHVGPTSHNEQFF
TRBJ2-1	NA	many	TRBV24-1	TGTGCCACCAGTGATCCCAGGGCCAAGGGGGTGGATGAGCAGTTCTTC	CATSDPRAKGVDEQFF
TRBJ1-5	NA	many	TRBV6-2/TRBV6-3	TGTGCCAGCAGTCGCGACAGTTATCAGCCCCAGCATTTT	CASSRDSYQPQHF
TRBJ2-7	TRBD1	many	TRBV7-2	TGTGCCAGCAGCAACCGGGACAGAACCTACGAGCAGTACTTC	CASSNRDRTYEQYF
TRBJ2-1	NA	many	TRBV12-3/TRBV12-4	TGTGCCAGCAACTCCTACAATGAGCAGTTCTTC	CASNSYNEQFF
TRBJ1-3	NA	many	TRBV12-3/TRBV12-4	TGTGCCAGCAGTTTGGTAGGGCCGGGAAACACCATATATTTT	CASSLVGPGNTIYF
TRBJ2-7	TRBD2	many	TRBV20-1	TGCAGTGCTAAAAGTAGCGGGGGAACTACCTACGAGCAGTACTTC	CSAKSSGGTTYEQYF
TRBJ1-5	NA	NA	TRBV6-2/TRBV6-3	TGTGCCAGCAGTTACCCCTCCCTACAGGGCAATCAGCCCCAGCATTTT	CASSYPSLQGNQPQHF
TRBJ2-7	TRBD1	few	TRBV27	TGTGCCAGCAGTTTAAGGGACAGGGCGTCCTACGAGCAGTACTTC	CASSLRDRASYEQYF
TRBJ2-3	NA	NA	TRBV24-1	TGTGCCACCAGCGATATCAAAGGATCAGATACGCAGTATTTT	CATSDIKGSDTQYF
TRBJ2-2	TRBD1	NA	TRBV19	TGTGCCAGTAGTAGGGACAGGGGCAACACCGGGGAGCTGTTTTTT	CASSRDRGNTGELFF